This T cell receptor beta chain was captured by sequencing in a study of blood T cell repertoires in COVID-19. The ends were cut back, 2 bases at V and 7 bases at J, with 9 bases in the middle. Looked up from germline, CDR1 is LNHDA and CDR2 is SQIVND (reference sequence). This CDR3 has 13 amino acids. The table came from immunoSEQ multiplex PCR; TCRdb's copy has only in-frame clones and leaves some out. The sample holds some 200,000 clones; 86% are singletons and the top ten take around 0.76%. The sample taken for sequencing was peripheral blood. The TCR comes from a woman in her 70s with acute or convalescent COVID-19. The chain combines TRBV19 with TRBJ1-5; a possible D gene is TRBD1 (5 bases). The CDR3 region is CASSISWGQPQHF. The CDR3 DNA sequence: TGTGCCAGTAGTATATCTTGGGGCCAGCCCCAGCATTTT.